The T cell receptor (beta chain) under discussion was sequenced for a study of T and B cells in COVID-19 patients. Sample share makes this clonotype medium-sized. Antigen specificity is unknown. Study outcomes and limitations: In COVID-19 patients, T cell receptor beta variable and joining gene use was reportedly strongly skewed.

Blood genomic DNA input for TRB amplification was roughly 220-500 ng. Germline assignment: CDR1 SGHKS and CDR2 YYEKEE (reference sequence). The CDR3 is 15 amino acids. The junction had 4 bases not matched to a gene; V was cut back by 4 bases and J by 2 bases. Multiplex PCR with BIOMED2 TRB-A/B primer pools amplified TRB rearrangements. TCRdb reprocessed the multiplex PCR reads with MiXCR, giving one entry per CDR3 protein. The repertoire holds over 7,000 distinct CDR3 sequences, with 20% to 25% as singletons. V usage is TRBV5-5 and J usage is TRBJ2-7, with 12 positions matching TRBD1. Sequenced input: blood. This clonotype was obtained from a human donor who had recovered from COVID-19. The CDR3 DNA reads TGTGCCAGCAGCGCGGGACAGGGGGCTGCCTACGAGCAGTACTTC. Its protein is CASSAGQGAAYEQYF.